The text below deals with one TCR beta chain. Patients' cancers were locally advanced or metastatic urothelial carcinomas. Germline assignment: CDR1 KGHSH and CDR2 LQKENI. The V gene lost 6 bases and the J gene lost 0 bases, with 18 bases spanning the gap. The CDR3 length is 17 residues. This record belongs to a study of PD-L1 blockade in urothelial cancer. Across the whole study: After treatment start, blood was analyzed at 3 weeks (second dose) and at 6 weeks.

The assay was immunoSEQ multiplex PCR, and TCRdb's table has in-frame clones only and misses some. The table shows tens of thousands of clones, with around nine tenths occurring only once. The TCR was taken from a man in his fifties or sixties with urothelial cancer. V usage is TRBV18 and J usage is TRBJ2-4, with a possible D match to TRBD1 (6 bases). This specimen consisted of PBMCs, obtained around atezolizumab (anti-PD-L1) treatment. DNA of the CDR3: TGTGCCAGCTCGCCCCTCCCAGGGGTCCTAGCCAAAAACATTCAGTACTTC. As protein: CASSPLPGVLAKNIQYF. Using reference TRBV18 and TRBJ2-4 for the parts outside the CDR3, the full variable domain is NAGVMQNPRHLVRRRGQEARLRCSPMKGHSHVYWYRQLPEEGLKFMVYLQKENIIDESGMPKERFSAEFPKEGPSILRIQQVVRGDSAAYFCASSPLPGVLAKNIQYFGAGTRLSVL.